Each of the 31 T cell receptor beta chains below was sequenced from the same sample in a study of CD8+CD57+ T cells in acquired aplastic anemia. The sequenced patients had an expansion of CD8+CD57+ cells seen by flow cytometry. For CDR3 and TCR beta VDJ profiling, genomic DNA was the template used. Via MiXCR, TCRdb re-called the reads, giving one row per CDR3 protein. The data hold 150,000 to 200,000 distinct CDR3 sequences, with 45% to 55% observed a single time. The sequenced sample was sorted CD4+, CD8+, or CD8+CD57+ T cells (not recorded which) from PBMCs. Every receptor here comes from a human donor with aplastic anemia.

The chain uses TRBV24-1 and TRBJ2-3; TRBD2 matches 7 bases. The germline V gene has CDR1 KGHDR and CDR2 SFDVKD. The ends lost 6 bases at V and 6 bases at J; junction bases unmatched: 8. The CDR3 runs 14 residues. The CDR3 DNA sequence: TGTGCCACCAGTAAAGGACTAGGAGGCGATACGCAGTATTTT. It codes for CATSKGLGGDTQYF.

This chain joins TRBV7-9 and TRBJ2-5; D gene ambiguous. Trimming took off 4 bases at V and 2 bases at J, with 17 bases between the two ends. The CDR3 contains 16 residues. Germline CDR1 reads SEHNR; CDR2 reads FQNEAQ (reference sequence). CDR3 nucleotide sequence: TGTGCCAGCAGCTCTAACCCGGGCAGACAACAAGAGACCCAGTACTTC. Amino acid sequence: CASSSNPGRQQETQYF.

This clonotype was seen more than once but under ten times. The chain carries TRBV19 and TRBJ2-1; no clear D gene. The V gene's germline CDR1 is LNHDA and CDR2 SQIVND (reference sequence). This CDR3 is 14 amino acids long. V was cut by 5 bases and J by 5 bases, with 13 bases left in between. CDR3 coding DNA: TGTGCCAGTAGTCCCCGGTCAAGCCACAATGAGCAGTTCTTC. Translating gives CASSPRSSHNEQFF.

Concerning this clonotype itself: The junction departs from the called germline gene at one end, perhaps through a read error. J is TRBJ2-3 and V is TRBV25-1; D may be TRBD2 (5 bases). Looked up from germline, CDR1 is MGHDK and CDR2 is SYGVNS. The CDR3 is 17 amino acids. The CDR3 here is CASSEYGSGPSTDTQYF. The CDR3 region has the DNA TGTGCCAGCAGTGAATATGGTTCCGGTCCTAGCACGGATACGCAGTATTTT.

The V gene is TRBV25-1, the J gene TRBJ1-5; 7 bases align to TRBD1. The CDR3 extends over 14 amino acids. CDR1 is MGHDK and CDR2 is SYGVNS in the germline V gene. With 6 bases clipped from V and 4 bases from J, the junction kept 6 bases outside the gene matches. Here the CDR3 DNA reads TGTGCCAGCAGCCAGGGGGGGTTAAATCAGCCCCAGCATTTT. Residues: CASSQGGLNQPQHF.

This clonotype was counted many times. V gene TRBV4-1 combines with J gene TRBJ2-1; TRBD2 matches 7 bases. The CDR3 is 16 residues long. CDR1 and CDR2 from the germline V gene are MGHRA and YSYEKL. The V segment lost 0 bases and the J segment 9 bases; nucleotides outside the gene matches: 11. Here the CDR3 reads CASSQERLGGSSEQFF. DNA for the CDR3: TGCGCCAGCAGCCAAGAGCGGTTGGGCGGGAGTAGTGAGCAGTTCTTC.

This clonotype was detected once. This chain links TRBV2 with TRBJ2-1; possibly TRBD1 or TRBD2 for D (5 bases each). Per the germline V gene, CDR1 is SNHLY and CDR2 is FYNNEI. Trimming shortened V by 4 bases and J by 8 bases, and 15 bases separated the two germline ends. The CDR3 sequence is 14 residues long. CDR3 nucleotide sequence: TGTGCCAGCAGTGTATTTGCAGGGACGGATGAGCAGTTCTTC. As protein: CASSVFAGTDEQFF. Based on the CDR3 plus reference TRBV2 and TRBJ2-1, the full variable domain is EPEVTQTPSHQVTQMGQEVILRCVPISNHLYFYWYRQILGQKVEFLVSFYNNEISEKSEIFDDQFSVERPDGSNFTLKIRSTKLEDSAMYFCASSVFAGTDEQFFGPGTRLTVL.

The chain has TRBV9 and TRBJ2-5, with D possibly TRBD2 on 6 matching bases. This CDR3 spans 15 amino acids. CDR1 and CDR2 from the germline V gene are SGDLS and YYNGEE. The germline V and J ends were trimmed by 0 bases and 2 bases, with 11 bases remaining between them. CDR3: CASSVVVGTQETQYF. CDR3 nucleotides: TGTGCCAGCAGCGTAGTAGTCGGGACTCAAGAGACCCAGTACTTC.

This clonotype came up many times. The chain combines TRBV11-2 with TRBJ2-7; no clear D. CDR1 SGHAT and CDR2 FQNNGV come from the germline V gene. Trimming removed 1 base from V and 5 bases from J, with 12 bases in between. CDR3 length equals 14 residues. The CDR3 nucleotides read TGTGCCAGCAGCTTAGGCCCTCCGCCGAACGAGCAGTACTTC. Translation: CASSLGPPPNEQYF. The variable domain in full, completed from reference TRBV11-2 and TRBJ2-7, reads EAGVAQSPRYKIIEKRQSVAFWCNPISGHATLYWYQQILGQGPKLLIQFQNNGVVDDSQLPKDRFSAERLKGVDSTLKIQPAKLEDSAVYLCASSLGPPPNEQYFGPGTRLTVT.

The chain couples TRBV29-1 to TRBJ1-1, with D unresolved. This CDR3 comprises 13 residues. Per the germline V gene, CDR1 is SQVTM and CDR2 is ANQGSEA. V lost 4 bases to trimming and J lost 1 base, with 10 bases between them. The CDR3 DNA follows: TGCAGCGTTGTTATTACGGGGAACACTGAAGCTTTCTTT. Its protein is CSVVITGNTEAFF.

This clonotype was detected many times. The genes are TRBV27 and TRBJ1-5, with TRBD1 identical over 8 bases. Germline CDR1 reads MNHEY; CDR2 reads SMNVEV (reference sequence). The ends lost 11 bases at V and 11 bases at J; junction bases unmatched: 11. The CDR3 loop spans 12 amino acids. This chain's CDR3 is CAWLQGAVAQHF. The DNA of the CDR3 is TGTGCCTGGCTCCAGGGGGCGGTAGCCCAGCATTTT.

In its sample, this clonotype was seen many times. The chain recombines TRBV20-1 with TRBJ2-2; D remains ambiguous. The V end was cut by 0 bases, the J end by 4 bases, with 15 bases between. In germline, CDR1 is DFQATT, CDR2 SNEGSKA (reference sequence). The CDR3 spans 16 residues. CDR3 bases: TGCAGTGCTAGAGAGCACAGCCGGACGCCCACCGGGGAGCTGTTTTTT. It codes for CSAREHSRTPTGELFF.

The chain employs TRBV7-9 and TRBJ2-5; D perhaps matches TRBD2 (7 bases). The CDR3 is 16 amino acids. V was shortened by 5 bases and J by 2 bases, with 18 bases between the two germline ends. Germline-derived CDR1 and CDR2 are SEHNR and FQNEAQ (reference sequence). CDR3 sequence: CASSRGGAGRQETQYF. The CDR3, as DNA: TGTGCCAGCAGCCGTGGGGGGGCAGGGAGGCAAGAGACCCAGTACTTC.

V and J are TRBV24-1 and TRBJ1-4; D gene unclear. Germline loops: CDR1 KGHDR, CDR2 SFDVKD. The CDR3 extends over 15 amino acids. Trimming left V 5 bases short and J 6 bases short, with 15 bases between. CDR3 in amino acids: CATSGGRRQDEKLFF. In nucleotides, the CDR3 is TGTGCCACCAGTGGCGGACGTCGGCAGGATGAAAAACTGTTTTTT.

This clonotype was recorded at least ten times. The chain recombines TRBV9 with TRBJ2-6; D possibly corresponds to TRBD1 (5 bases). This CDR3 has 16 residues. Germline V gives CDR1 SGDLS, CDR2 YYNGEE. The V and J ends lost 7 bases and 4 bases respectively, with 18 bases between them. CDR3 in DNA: TGTGCCAGCGGGCCAGGGAATTTCCCAGGGGCCAACGTCCTGACTTTC. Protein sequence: CASGPGNFPGANVLTF.

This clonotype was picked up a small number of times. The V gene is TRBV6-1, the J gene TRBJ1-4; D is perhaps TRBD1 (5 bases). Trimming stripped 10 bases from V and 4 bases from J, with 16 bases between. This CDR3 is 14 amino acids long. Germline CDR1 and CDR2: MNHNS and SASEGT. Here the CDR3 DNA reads TGTGCCACCTTGGATTGGGGGGGTAATGAAAAACTGTTTTTT. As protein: CATLDWGGNEKLFF.

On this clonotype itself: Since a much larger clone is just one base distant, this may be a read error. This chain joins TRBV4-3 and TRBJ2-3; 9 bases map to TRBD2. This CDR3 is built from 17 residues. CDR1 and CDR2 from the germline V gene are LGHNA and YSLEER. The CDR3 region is CASSQDRSSGSTDTLYF. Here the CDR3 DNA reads TGCGCCAGCAGCCAAGATCGTAGTAGCGGGAGCACAGATACGCTGTATTTT.

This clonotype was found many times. CDR3 region: CSVVQGGTEAFF. The CDR3 DNA reads TGCAGCGTTGTCCAGGGTGGTACTGAAGCTTTCTTT. The V and J genes are TRBV29-1 and TRBJ1-1, with D perhaps matching TRBD1 (5 bases). V lost 4 bases, J lost 5 bases, and 11 bases lay in between. The CDR3 is 12 amino acids. Looked up from germline, CDR1 is SQVTM and CDR2 is ANQGSEA.

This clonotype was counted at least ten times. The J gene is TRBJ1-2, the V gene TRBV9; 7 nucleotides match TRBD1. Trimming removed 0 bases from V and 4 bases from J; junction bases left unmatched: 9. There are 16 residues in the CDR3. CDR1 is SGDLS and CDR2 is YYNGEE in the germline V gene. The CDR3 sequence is CASSVGIGGSGYGYTF. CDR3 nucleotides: TGTGCCAGCAGCGTAGGAATAGGGGGCTCTGGCTATGGCTACACCTTC. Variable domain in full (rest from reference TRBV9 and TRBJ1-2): DSGVTQTPKHLITATGQRVTLRCSPRSGDLSVYWYQQSLDQGLQFLIQYYNGEERAKGNILERFSAQQFPDLHSELNLSSLELGDSALYFCASSVGIGGSGYGYTFGSGTRLTVV.

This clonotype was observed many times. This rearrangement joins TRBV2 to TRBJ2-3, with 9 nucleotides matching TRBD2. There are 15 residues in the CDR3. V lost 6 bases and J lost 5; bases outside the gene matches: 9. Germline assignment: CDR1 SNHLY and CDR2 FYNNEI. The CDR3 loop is CASRGTSQGGDTQYF. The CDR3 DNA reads TGTGCCAGCAGGGGGACTAGCCAAGGGGGAGATACGCAGTATTTT.

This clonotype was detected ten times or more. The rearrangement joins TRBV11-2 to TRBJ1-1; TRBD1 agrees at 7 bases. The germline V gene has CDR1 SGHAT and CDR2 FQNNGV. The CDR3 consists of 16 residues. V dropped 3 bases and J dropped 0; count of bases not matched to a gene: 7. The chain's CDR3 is CASSLDPGQLNTEAFF. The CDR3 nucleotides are TGTGCCAGCAGCTTGGATCCGGGACAGCTGAACACTGAAGCTTTCTTT.

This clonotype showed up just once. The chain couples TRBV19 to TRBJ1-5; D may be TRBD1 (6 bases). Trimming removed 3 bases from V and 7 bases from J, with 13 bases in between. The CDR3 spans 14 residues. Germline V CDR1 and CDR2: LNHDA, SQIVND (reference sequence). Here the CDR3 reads CASSIDRRWQPQHF. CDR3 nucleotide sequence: TGTGCCAGTAGTATCGACAGGCGGTGGCAGCCCCAGCATTTT.

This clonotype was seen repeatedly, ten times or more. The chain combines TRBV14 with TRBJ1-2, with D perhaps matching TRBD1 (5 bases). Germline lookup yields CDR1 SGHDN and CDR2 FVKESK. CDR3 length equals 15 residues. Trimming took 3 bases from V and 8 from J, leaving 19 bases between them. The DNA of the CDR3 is TGTGCCAGCAGCCAGGACCTCGGGACCTTCGGGGGCTACACCTTC. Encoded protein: CASSQDLGTFGGYTF. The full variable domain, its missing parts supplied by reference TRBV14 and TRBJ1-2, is EAGVTQFPSHSVIEKGQTVTLRCDPISGHDNLYWYRRVMGKEIKFLLHFVKESKQDESGMPNNRFLAERTGGTYSTLKVQPAELEDSGVYFCASSQDLGTFGGYTFGSGTRLTVV.

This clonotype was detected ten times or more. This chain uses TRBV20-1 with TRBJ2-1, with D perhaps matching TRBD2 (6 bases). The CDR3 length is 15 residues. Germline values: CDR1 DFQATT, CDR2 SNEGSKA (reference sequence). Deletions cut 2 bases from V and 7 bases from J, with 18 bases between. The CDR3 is CSARNPGEIRNEQFF. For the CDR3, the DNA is TGCAGTGCTAGAAACCCGGGAGAAATTAGAAATGAGCAGTTCTTC.

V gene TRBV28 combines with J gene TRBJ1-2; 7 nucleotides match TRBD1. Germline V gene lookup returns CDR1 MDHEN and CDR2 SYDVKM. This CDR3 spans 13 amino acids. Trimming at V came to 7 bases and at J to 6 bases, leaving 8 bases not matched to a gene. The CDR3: CASNSRQGDGYTF. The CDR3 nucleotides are TGTGCCAGCAACTCGCGCCAGGGGGATGGCTACACCTTC.

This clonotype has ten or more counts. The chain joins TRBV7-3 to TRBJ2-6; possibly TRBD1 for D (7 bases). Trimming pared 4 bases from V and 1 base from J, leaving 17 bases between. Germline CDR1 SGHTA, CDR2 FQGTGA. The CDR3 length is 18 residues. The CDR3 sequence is CASSSAGGSPSGANVLTF. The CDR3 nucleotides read TGTGCCAGCAGCTCGGCAGGGGGGTCCCCTTCTGGGGCCAACGTCCTGACTTTC.

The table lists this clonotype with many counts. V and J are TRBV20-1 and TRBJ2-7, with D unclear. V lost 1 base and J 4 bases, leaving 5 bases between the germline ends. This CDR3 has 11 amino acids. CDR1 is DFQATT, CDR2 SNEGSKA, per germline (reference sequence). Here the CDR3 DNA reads TGCAGTGCTAGAGCTGGGTACGAGCAGTACTTC. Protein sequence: CSARAGYEQYF.

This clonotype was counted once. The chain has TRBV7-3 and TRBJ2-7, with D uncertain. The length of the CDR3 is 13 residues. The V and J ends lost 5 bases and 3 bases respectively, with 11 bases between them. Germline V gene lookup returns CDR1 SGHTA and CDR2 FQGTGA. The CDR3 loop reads CASSGWTGYEQYF. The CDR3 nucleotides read TGTGCCAGCAGCGGTTGGACGGGCTACGAGCAGTACTTC.

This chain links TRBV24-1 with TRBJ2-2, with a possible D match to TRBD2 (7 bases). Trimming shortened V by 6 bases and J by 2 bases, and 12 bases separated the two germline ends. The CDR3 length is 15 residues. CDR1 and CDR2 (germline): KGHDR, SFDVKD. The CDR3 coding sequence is TGTGCCACCAGTCTCACGGGGGGCAACACCGGGGAGCTGTTTTTT. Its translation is CATSLTGGNTGELFF.

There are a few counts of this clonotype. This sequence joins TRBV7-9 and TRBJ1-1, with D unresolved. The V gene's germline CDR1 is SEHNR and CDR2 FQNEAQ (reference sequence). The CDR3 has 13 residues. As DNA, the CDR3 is TGTGCAGACAACAAGGGTTTCGGCACTGAAGCTTTCTTT. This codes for CADNKGFGTEAFF.

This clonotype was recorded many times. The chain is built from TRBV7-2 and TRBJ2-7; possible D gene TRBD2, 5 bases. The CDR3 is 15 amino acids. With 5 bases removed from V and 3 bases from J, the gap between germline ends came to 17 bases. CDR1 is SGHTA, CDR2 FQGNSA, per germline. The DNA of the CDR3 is TGTGCCAGCAGCCAACTCACTAGTGTTGACTACGAGCAGTACTTC. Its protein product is CASSQLTSVDYEQYF.